This T cell receptor (beta chain) was identified in a study of blood T cell repertoires in COVID-19. This table comes from immunoSEQ multiplex PCR, and its TCRdb copy is limited to in-frame clones, with some not included. The sample lists 120,000 or so clones, roughly 88% seen once, with roughly 1.2% in the top ten. CDR1 is SGHDT, CDR2 YYEEEE, per germline. The CDR3 runs 14 residues. Between the trimmed V and J ends, which lost 5 bases and 8 bases, there was a span of 16 bases. V gene TRBV5-6 combines with J gene TRBJ1-4, with D perhaps TRBD1 (5 bases). This receptor was identified in a woman at least 80 years old with acute or convalescent COVID-19. The sequenced sample was peripheral blood. The CDR3 loop reads CASSGGGTSEKLFF. The CDR3 DNA reads TGTGCCAGCAGTGGGGGAGGGACGTCGGAAAAACTGTTTTTT.